This passage covers 26 T cell receptor beta chains from one sample sequenced in a study of T cells and copy number aberrations in small-cell lung cancer. Some clones are missing from TCRdb's copy, which holds only in-frame ones; the method was immunoSEQ multiplex PCR. This table has some 3,000 clones, about nine tenths appearing once. Sequenced material: normal tissue next to the tumor. These receptors came from a man in his forties or fifties with small cell lung cancer.

A single count supports this clone. V and J are TRBV27 and TRBJ1-3; 8 nucleotides line up with TRBD1. Per germline, CDR1 MNHEY and CDR2 SMNVEV (reference sequence). The V segment lost 3 bases and the J segment 2 bases; nucleotides outside the gene matches: 0. This CDR3 spans 14 amino acids. Here the CDR3 DNA reads TGTGCCAGCAGTTTCAGGGGGCCTGGAAACACCATATATTTT. Its translation is CASSFRGPGNTIYF.

This clone was detected only a few times. The chain carries TRBV7-2 and TRBJ2-7; 10 nucleotides line up with TRBD2. The CDR3 has 14 amino acids. V gave up 5 bases and J gave up 4 bases; unmatched junction bases: 5. Germline V gives CDR1 SGHTA, CDR2 FQGNSA. The CDR3 region is CASSLGLAAYEQYF. The CDR3 coding sequence is TGTGCCAGCAGCCTAGGACTAGCGGCGTACGAGCAGTACTTC.

The J gene is TRBJ1-2, the V gene TRBV7-3; TRBD1 matches 8 bases. Germline loops: CDR1 SGHTA, CDR2 FQGTGA. CDR3 size: 13 residues. Trimming removed 5 bases from V and 7 bases from J; junction bases left unmatched: 6. CDR3 sequence reads: CASSPDRGSGYTF. The CDR3, as DNA: TGTGCCAGCAGCCCAGACAGGGGAAGTGGCTACACCTTC.

The chain has TRBV11-2 and TRBJ2-7; perhaps TRBD2 as D (5 bases). Trimming stripped 0 bases from V and 0 bases from J, with 9 bases between. Germline V gene lookup returns CDR1 SGHAT and CDR2 FQNNGV. This CDR3 spans 15 amino acids. The CDR3 nucleotides are TGTGCCAGCAGCTTAGACAGGAGGTACTCCTACGAGCAGTACTTC. Amino acid sequence: CASSLDRRYSYEQYF.

V and J are TRBV6-4 and TRBJ1-1; D call uncertain. The CDR3 totals 13 residues. The V gene lost 3 bases and the J gene lost 0 bases, with 5 bases spanning the gap. CDR1 MRHNA and CDR2 SNTAGT come from the germline V gene. CDR3 bases: TGTGCCAGCAGTGAAGGGATGAACACTGAAGCTTTCTTT. Protein: CASSEGMNTEAFF.

This clone was detected only once. V usage is TRBV6-5 and J usage is TRBJ1-1; TRBD1 is a possible D gene (5 bases). V was trimmed by 2 bases and J by 1 base, leaving 8 bases between them. This CDR3 is 14 amino acids long. The V gene's germline CDR1 is MNHEY and CDR2 SVGAGI. The CDR3 DNA reads as TGTGCCAGCAGTTACGGCGGGGCGAACACTGAAGCTTTCTTT. It specifies CASSYGGANTEAFF.

This chain uses TRBV10-2 with TRBJ2-5; D assignment may be TRBD1 or TRBD2 (6 bases each). The CDR3 is 16 residues long. The ends were cut back, 3 bases at V and 3 bases at J, with 17 bases in the middle. Germline-derived CDR1 and CDR2 are WSHSY and SAAADI. Here the CDR3 reads CASSDGGIPAEETQYF. The CDR3 DNA sequence: TGCGCCAGCAGTGACGGGGGCATCCCGGCGGAAGAGACCCAGTACTTC.

The chain links TRBV19 to TRBJ1-2; 8 nucleotides agree with TRBD1. In germline, CDR1 is LNHDA, CDR2 SQIVND (reference sequence). Losses at the gene ends were 8 bases for V and 8 bases for J; bases not matched to a gene: 10. CDR3 length: 13 amino acids. The CDR3 is CASSADRGDGYTF. Here the CDR3 DNA reads TGTGCCAGTTCGGCCGACAGGGGCGACGGCTACACCTTC.

This rearrangement joins TRBV19 to TRBJ2-1; perhaps D is TRBD1 or TRBD2 (5 bases each). The CDR3 totals 15 residues. Germline CDR1 reads LNHDA; CDR2 reads SQIVND (reference sequence). V lost 8 bases and J lost 6, with 20 bases in between. In DNA form, the CDR3 reads TGTGCCAGTCTTAATTCTGGGGGTTTTATCAATGAGCAGTTCTTC. It translates to CASLNSGGFINEQFF.

The V gene is TRBV6-1, the J gene TRBJ2-1, with 10 nucleotides matching TRBD1. The CDR3 is 13 amino acids. The germline gives CDR1 MNHNS, CDR2 SASEGT. Germline trimming cut 10 bases from V and 10 bases from J; bases unmatched to any gene: 10. The CDR3 loop reads CANGGQGRREQFF. Here the CDR3 DNA reads TGTGCCAACGGGGGACAGGGGCGGAGGGAGCAGTTCTTC.

V usage is TRBV7-2 and J usage is TRBJ2-3; D is ambiguous. Germline assignment: CDR1 SGHTA and CDR2 FQGNSA. This CDR3 spans 14 amino acids. V gave up 5 bases and J gave up 6 bases, with 15 bases separating them. Written as DNA, the CDR3 is TGTGCCAGCAGCCCAAGGCGGATCTGGGATACGCAGTATTTT. It specifies CASSPRRIWDTQYF.

The genes are TRBV1 and TRBJ2-3; the table assigns TRBD2, which was not confirmed against the DNA. TRBV1 is recorded as a pseudogene. The CDR3 sequence is 14 residues long. CDR3 DNA: TGCACCAGCAGCCAGCCCTTTAGAAGCCATACGCAGTATTTT. This gives the protein CTSSQPFRSHTQYF.

V is TRBV4-3 and J is TRBJ1-4; possibly TRBD1 for D (5 bases). Germline lookup yields CDR1 LGHNA and CDR2 YSLEER. CDR3 length: 17 amino acids. Trimming pared 0 bases from V and 0 bases from J, leaving 11 bases between. CDR3 residues: CASSQDQVRATNEKLFF. The CDR3 DNA is TGCGCCAGCAGCCAAGATCAAGTCAGGGCAACTAATGAAAAACTGTTTTTT.

The J gene is TRBJ1-5, the V gene TRBV4-2; D gene ambiguous. In germline, CDR1 is LGHNA, CDR2 YNFKEQ. Trimming left V 0 bases short and J 1 base short, with 7 bases between. The CDR3 totals 15 residues. This CDR3 is CASSQDSGSNQPQHF. The CDR3 DNA reads as TGTGCCAGCAGCCAAGATTCGGGAAGCAATCAGCCCCAGCATTTT.

The V gene is TRBV19, the J gene TRBJ2-5; D unresolved. The CDR3 totals 15 residues. The germline gives CDR1 LNHDA, CDR2 SQIVND (reference sequence). Between the trimmed V and J ends, which lost 4 bases and 1 base, there was a span of 13 bases. This CDR3 reads CASSKGDAFQETQYF. The CDR3 coding sequence is TGTGCCAGTAGTAAAGGCGACGCCTTCCAAGAGACCCAGTACTTC.

The chain combines TRBV10-1 with TRBJ2-7; D call uncertain. Trimming cost V 3 bases and J 6 bases, with 6 bases left between them. CDR3 length: 11 amino acids. Germline loops: CDR1 WNHNN, CDR2 SYGVQD (reference sequence). CDR3 region: CASSDGGEQYF. The CDR3 DNA sequence: TGCGCCAGCAGTGACGGTGGCGAGCAGTACTTC.

The genes are TRBV5-4 and TRBJ2-2; 9 positions match TRBD1. Looked up from germline, CDR1 is SGHNT and CDR2 is YYREEE (reference sequence). CDR3 length: 16 amino acids. V lost 0 bases and J lost 4; bases outside the gene matches: 4. CDR3 DNA: TGTGCCAGCAGCTTGGGGACAGGGGACGTCACCGGGGAGCTGTTTTTT. Its translation: CASSLGTGDVTGELFF.

The chain employs TRBV6-4 and TRBJ2-2; D gene unclear. V was trimmed by 2 bases and J by 3 bases, leaving 4 bases between them. Germline loops: CDR1 MRHNA, CDR2 SNTAGT. The CDR3 extends over 13 amino acids. CDR3 region: CASSDRDTGELFF. The CDR3 bases are TGTGCCAGCAGTGACAGGGACACCGGGGAGCTGTTTTTT.

J is TRBJ2-1 and V is TRBV6-5, with 8 bases matching TRBD1. After removal of 4 bases from V and 5 bases from J, the junction contained 7 bases not matched to a gene. Per germline, CDR1 MNHEY and CDR2 SVGAGI. This CDR3 has 15 residues. The CDR3 sequence is CASSFTGTGHNEQFF. CDR3 nucleotide sequence: TGTGCCAGCAGTTTCACCGGGACAGGACACAATGAGCAGTTCTTC.

The CDR3 spells CASKTFIGDRGRREKLFF. The CDR3 DNA is TGCGCCAGCAAGACTTTTATTGGGGACAGGGGGCGGCGTGAAAAACTGTTTTTT. The chain has TRBV5-1 and TRBJ1-4; the match to TRBD1 covers 12 bases. J gave up 7 bases and V 6 bases, and 16 bases lay outside the gene matches. The CDR3 extends over 18 amino acids. Germline CDR1 is SGHRS and CDR2 is YFSETQ.

The rearrangement uses TRBV20-1 and TRBJ1-2; D is possibly TRBD1 (5 bases). Trimming stripped 6 bases from V and 9 bases from J, with 14 bases between. CDR3 length: 11 amino acids. Germline V CDR1 and CDR2: DFQATT, SNEGSKA (reference sequence). This CDR3 reads CSATSGKSYTF. The CDR3 DNA is TGCAGTGCCACATCAGGGAAGAGCTACACCTTC.

This clone was found a few times. The chain joins TRBV30 to TRBJ1-5; tentative D call: TRBD1 (6 bases). This CDR3 contains 15 residues. Trimming cost V 3 bases and J 9 bases, with 21 bases left between them. The germline gives CDR1 GTSNPN, CDR2 SVGIG (reference sequence). Here the CDR3 DNA reads TGTGCCTGGAGAATACCGGGACAAAAAAGGGCGCCCCAGCATTTT. It is translated as CAWRIPGQKRAPQHF.

V is TRBV6-5 and J is TRBJ2-7; weak D call: TRBD1 (6 bases). CDR1 MNHEY and CDR2 SVGAGI come from the germline V gene. CDR3 length equals 15 residues. The germline V and J ends were trimmed by 6 bases and 10 bases, with 25 bases remaining between them. The CDR3 sequence: CASRTGAGARGGQYF. In DNA, the CDR3 is TGTGCCAGCAGAACCGGGGCAGGGGCTAGAGGCGGACAGTACTTC.

The V call is TRBV7-2, the J call TRBJ1-2; weak D call: TRBD1 (5 bases). The CDR3 is made up of 11 amino acids. Germline CDR1 SGHTA, CDR2 FQGNSA. V was cut by 5 bases and J by 8 bases, with 9 bases left in between. Written as DNA, the CDR3 is TGTGCCAGCAGCCCCGGGGCAGGCTACACCTTC. This codes for CASSPGAGYTF.

The chain joins TRBV7-9 to TRBJ2-2; TRBD1 is a possible D gene (6 bases). Germline V CDR1 and CDR2: SEHNR, FQNEAQ (reference sequence). This CDR3 contains 17 residues. Trimming removed 2 bases from V and 5 bases from J, with 18 bases in between. The CDR3 DNA is TGTGCCAGCAGCTTAACCCCGGGCGGCCAGGGGACCGGGGAGCTGTTTTTT. Its translation: CASSLTPGGQGTGELFF.

Only a few counts were recorded for this clone. This chain links TRBV2 with TRBJ1-1; no reliable D call. Trimming removed 6 bases from V and 1 base from J, with 15 bases in between. The V gene's germline CDR1 is SNHLY and CDR2 FYNNEI. CDR3 length: 15 residues. CDR3 coding DNA: TGTGCCAGCAGCAAAGACAACGGGCAGAACACTGAAGCTTTCTTT. Protein product: CASSKDNGQNTEAFF.